What follows are 3 T cell receptor beta chains derived from one specimen sequenced in a study of blood T cell repertoires in COVID-19 (dated by TCRdb to 2019 to 2021). The library was obtained by the immunoSEQ multiplex PCR assay. Imported from immuneACCESS, the table was reduced by TCRdb to in-frame sequences with V and J called. These copies leave out some clones; in studies compared against another copy, an unresolved V gene accounts for under half, and the cause of the remainder is not known. This sample comprises roughly 87,000 clones, more than 70% of them detected only once. The top ten clones comprise under 30% of the sample. Sequenced material: peripheral blood. The receptors originated from a human donor in a cohort sampled during active COVID-19.

This clone was recorded once. The chain carries TRBV29-1 and TRBJ1-2; no clear D. V dropped 1 base and J dropped 8 bases, with 11 bases sitting between them. Germline values: CDR1 SQVTM, CDR2 ANQGSEA. The CDR3 totals 12 residues. CDR3 sequence reads: CSVEGEPGGYTF. CDR3 nucleotides: TGCAGCGTTGAAGGGGAGCCTGGCGGCTACACCTTC.

The V call is TRBV10-3, the J call TRBJ1-1; 8 bases match TRBD1. Germline V gene lookup returns CDR1 ENHRY and CDR2 SYGVKD. J lost 7 bases, V lost 5 bases, and 9 bases had no gene match. There are 14 residues in the CDR3. CDR3 DNA sequence: TGTGCCATCAGTTCCGCAGGGGGCAGGGATGAAGCTTTCTTT. It specifies CAISSAGGRDEAFF.

The chain carries TRBV15 and TRBJ1-6; D unresolved. The CDR3 sequence is 13 residues long. Germline CDR1 LNHNV, CDR2 YYDKDF (reference sequence). The germline V and J ends were trimmed by 0 bases and 9 bases, with 6 bases remaining between them. CDR3 sequence reads: CATSRDPGSPLHF. DNA for the CDR3: TGTGCCACCAGCAGAGATCCCGGTTCACCCCTCCACTTT.